This TCR beta chain was obtained from a study of blood T cell repertoires in COVID-19. Study at large: Spain, Italy and the United States supplied samples that represented acute and convalescent COVID-19. PBMCs, B-cell-depleted T cells, or T cells provided the cDNA or gDNA that made up the material.

Sequenced by immunoSEQ multiplex PCR; TCRdb stores in-frame clones only, minus some. The sample holds over 200,000 clones, more than 70% seen once. This clone was seen only once. The germline V gene has CDR1 ENHRY and CDR2 SYGVKD. This CDR3 spans 17 amino acids. V lost 6 bases and J lost 0; bases outside the gene matches: 9. The clonotype originates from a woman between 45 and 60 years old with acute or convalescent COVID-19. The rearrangement uses TRBV10-3 and TRBJ2-1; TRBD2 agrees at 9 bases. The sequenced sample consisted of peripheral blood. The CDR3: CAIRDTLAGISYNEQFF. The CDR3 DNA reads as TGTGCCATCAGGGATACCCTAGCGGGAATCTCCTACAATGAGCAGTTCTTC.